Sequencing of this TCR beta chain was carried out in a study of molecular identifiers for immune sequencing clone quantification. Study-level information: The replicate experiment used RNA from 20,000 or 100,000 naive CD8 cells. This RNA was split into five aliquots, and four of them were sequenced.

Concerning this clonotype: Germline and junction disagree at one end, which may indicate a read error.

Generation of bulk TCR libraries relied on previously described methods and listed TCR primers. TCRdb fed the PCR reads into MiXCR, producing one record per CDR3 protein. The table lists about 320,000 distinct CDR3 sequences, roughly a fifth of them singletons, with under 0.95% in the top ten. Sequencing libraries of naive CD8 cells derived from approximately 20,000 to 1,000,000 sorted cells with 10%, 30% or 50% RNA. Using a CD8+CD4-CCR7+CD45RA+ phenotype, naive CD8 T cells were sorted. CDR1 is MNHEY and CDR2 is SVGEGT in the germline V gene. The CDR3 length is 14 residues. Sequencing used naive CD8+ T cells from blood, with Jurkat cell RNA spiked in. Subset noted: FACS-sorted CD8+CD4-CCR7+CD45RA+ naive T cells. The V gene is TRBV6-2 or TRBV6-3, the J gene TRBJ2-7; D gene ambiguous. This TCR derives from a human donor in good health. Some libraries in this study had Jurkat cell RNA spiked in. The CDR3 loop is CTSSLPDPSYEQYF. Here the CDR3 DNA reads TGTACCAGCAGTCTCCCCGACCCGTCTTACGAGCAGTACTTC.